This is a list of T cell receptor beta chains from one sample in a study of brain T cells in children with intractable seizures. Profiled with immunoSEQ multiplex PCR; TCRdb holds only in-frame clones, not every one. Found here are about 340,000 clones, over 90% of them singletons; the top ten hold 5% to 7%. This sample comprised peripheral blood, obtained less than 6 months after surgery. Receptors originate from a boy under three years old with tuberous sclerosis and intractable seizures. Both conserved end residues are trimmed from each CDR3. Rows give clone size only sometimes, using once, few, many, or a class for an expanded clone.

clone size	V gene	J gene	CDR3 protein
.	TRBV7-3	TRBJ2-1	ASSPTGLASPYNEQF
.	TRBV13	TRBJ1-2	ASSPTSFRDNYGYT
.	TRBV2	TRBJ2-3	ASSESNRVSTDTQY
.	TRBV9	TRBJ1-3	ASSVVTGASGNTIY
.	TRBV5-1	TRBJ2-1	ASGLAGQGEQF
.	TRBV19	.	ASSIGRSYEQY
.	TRBV24-1	TRBJ2-1	ATSEDSNEQF
.	TRBV30	TRBJ2-7	AWSVRLASDEQY
.	TRBV5-4	TRBJ2-7	ASSFGGQFDYEQY
.	TRBV6-1	TRBJ1-1	ASSEHPLGTAMNTEAF
.	TRBV27	TRBJ1-1	ASSYDRQAF
.	TRBV5-1	TRBJ1-4	ASSLNREREKLF
.	TRBV27	TRBJ2-7	ASSLSPSGAYEQY
.	TRBV28	TRBJ1-4	ASSRQGANEKLF
once	TRBV7-3	TRBJ2-7	ASSFQGGPYEQY
.	TRBV9	TRBJ1-1	ASSAGTQNTEAF
.	TRBV9	TRBJ2-3	ASSVVPAGVDTQY
once	TRBV12-3/TRBV12-4	TRBJ1-1	ASGRRGLAEAF
.	TRBV7-3	TRBJ2-1	ASSPTLGAYNEQF
.	TRBV13	TRBJ1-4	ASSLVGTGDEKLF
.	TRBV2	TRBJ1-1	ASGKGSYTEAF
.	TRBV18	TRBJ2-1	ASSLGTSGSSYNEQF
.	TRBV7-2	TRBJ2-1	ASSPATSGSYNEQF